This passage covers 23 T cell receptor beta chains from one sample sequenced in a study of cytomegalovirus exposure and HLA in healthy donors listed by TCRdb under 2017. Libraries were made using the immunoSEQ multiplex PCR assay. For the multiplex PCR, a mixture combining 60 forward primers for TCR Vbeta segments and 13 reverse primers for TCR Jbeta segments was used. TCRdb took this table from immuneACCESS and kept in-frame rearrangements with V and J called. Such tables lack part of the clones; where checked against another copy, unresolved V genes explain under half of the gap, and the rest is unexplained. In all, the sample holds around 180,000 clones, and roughly 85% of those were seen once. The ten largest clones add up to under 0.75% of the sample. Material for sequencing was PBMCs. Source of these receptors: a woman in her thirties or forties in good health and CMV-seronegative.

This clone was seen only once. The chain links TRBV6-5 to TRBJ2-1; 9 positions agree with TRBD2. With V trimmed by 8 bases and J by 8 bases, 4 bases remained unmatched. There are 12 residues in the CDR3. Looked up from germline, CDR1 is MNHEY and CDR2 is SVGAGI. CDR3 DNA: TGTGCCAGCCGGGCTAGCGGGGATGAGCAGTTCTTC. Translating gives CASRASGDEQFF.

The V and J genes are TRBV5-1 and TRBJ2-1, with 13 positions matching TRBD2. Germline V gives CDR1 SGHRS, CDR2 YFSETQ. Germline trimming cut 0 bases from V and 5 bases from J; bases unmatched to any gene: 5. CDR3 length equals 17 residues. In nucleotides, the CDR3 is TGCGCCAGCAGCTTGGCAGTGGGACTAGCGGGGAACAATGAGCAGTTCTTC. Translation gives CASSLAVGLAGNNEQFF.

This clone came up a few times. V gene TRBV6-6 combines with J gene TRBJ1-5; a possible D gene is TRBD1 (5 bases). The V end was cut by 6 bases, the J end by 3 bases, with 15 bases between. This CDR3 spans 15 amino acids. CDR1 and CDR2 from the germline V gene are MNHNY and SVGAGI (reference sequence). The CDR3: CASSGDDRFNQPQHF. CDR3 DNA sequence: TGTGCCAGCAGCGGTGACGACAGATTCAATCAGCCCCAGCATTTT.

This sequence joins TRBV5-1 and TRBJ1-1, with 7 positions matching TRBD1. Germline CDR1 is SGHRS and CDR2 is YFSETQ. Unmatched junction bases numbered 6, after V lost 7 bases and J lost 0 bases. This CDR3 contains 14 residues. The CDR3 reads CASSRDSMNTEAFF. The CDR3 DNA sequence: TGCGCCAGCTCTAGGGACAGCATGAACACTGAAGCTTTCTTT. Based on the CDR3 plus reference TRBV5-1 and TRBJ1-1, the full variable domain is KAGVTQTPRYLIKTRGQQVTLSCSPISGHRSVSWYQQTPGQGLQFLFEYFSETQRNKGNFPGRFSGRQFSNSRSEMNVSTLELGDSALYLCASSRDSMNTEAFFGQGTRLTVV.

Only one count was recorded for this clone. The V gene is TRBV6-5, the J gene TRBJ1-1; no clear D. Germline V gives CDR1 MNHEY, CDR2 SVGAGI. Trimming took off 4 bases at V and 3 bases at J, with 9 bases between the two ends. The CDR3 sequence is 13 residues long. CDR3 sequence reads: CASSWARYTEAFF. In nucleotides, the CDR3 is TGTGCCAGCAGTTGGGCCAGATACACTGAAGCTTTCTTT.

This clone has more than one count but fewer than ten. The genes are TRBV29-1 and TRBJ2-1; a possible D gene is TRBD2 (5 bases). The CDR3 consists of 14 residues. Per the germline V gene, CDR1 is SQVTM and CDR2 is ANQGSEA. The V and J ends lost 7 bases and 6 bases respectively, with 19 bases between them. CDR3 loop: CSAASAVRANEQFF. DNA for the CDR3: TGCAGCGCCGCCTCGGCCGTGCGGGCCAATGAGCAGTTCTTC.

This chain uses TRBV2 with TRBJ2-2; 7 bases are a match to TRBD1. CDR1 is SNHLY and CDR2 is FYNNEI in the germline V gene. The trim removed 7 bases at V and 7 bases at J, leaving 15 bases unmatched. The CDR3 length is 16 residues. Here the CDR3 DNA reads TGTGCCAGCAATTTGGGGGACAGTCCATACGGCGGGGAGCTGTTTTTT. It yields the protein CASNLGDSPYGGELFF.

V gene TRBV2 combines with J gene TRBJ2-2, with unresolved D. The CDR3 contains 15 residues. In germline, CDR1 is SNHLY, CDR2 FYNNEI. V lost 0 bases to trimming and J lost 3 bases, with 8 bases between them. The CDR3 DNA reads TGTGCCAGCAGTGAAGCCCCACAAGACACCGGGGAGCTGTTTTTT. Translated, it gives CASSEAPQDTGELFF.

The V and J genes are TRBV2 and TRBJ2-5; tentative D call: TRBD1 (5 bases). The J call may be mistaken, given a closer DNA end match to TRBJ2-7. This CDR3 is built from 14 residues. Per the germline V gene, CDR1 is SNHLY and CDR2 is FYNNEI. The CDR3 spells CASSEALWGDEQYF. For the CDR3, the DNA is TGTGCCAGCAGTGAAGCGCTTTGGGGCGACGAGCAGTACTTC.

The chain uses TRBV25-1 and TRBJ1-2; perhaps TRBD1 as D (6 bases). In germline, CDR1 is MGHDK, CDR2 SYGVNS. V dropped 1 base and J dropped 5 bases, with 20 bases sitting between them. The length of the CDR3 is 17 residues. The CDR3 DNA follows: TGTGCCAGCAGTGAATCTGGGACACCGCTAAGTGGGTATGGCTACACCTTC. Translated: CASSESGTPLSGYGYTF.

V and J are TRBV21-1 and TRBJ1-1; the table gives TRBD1 as D, unverified against the DNA. TRBV21-1 is a recognized pseudogene. This CDR3 contains 16 residues. The CDR3 sequence: CASSTRRTGGRTEAFF. The CDR3 DNA sequence: TGTGCCAGCAGCACGAGACGGACAGGGGGGCGGACTGAAGCTTTCTTT.

This chain's CDR3 is CASRQGPHGYTF. CDR3 sequence (DNA): TGTGCCAGTCGACAGGGCCCGCATGGCTACACCTTC. The rearrangement uses TRBV6-1 and TRBJ1-2; TRBD1 matches 7 bases. CDR3 length: 12 amino acids. Unmatched junction bases numbered 7, after V lost 9 bases and J lost 6 bases. Germline V gives CDR1 MNHNS, CDR2 SASEGT.

The chain carries TRBV6-6 and TRBJ2-7; the match to TRBD2 covers 12 bases. This CDR3 has 14 amino acids. Germline loops: CDR1 MNHNY, CDR2 SVGAGI (reference sequence). The V and J ends lost 8 bases and 1 base, in that order; junction bases with no gene match: 3. CDR3 bases: TGTGCCAGCGGCCTAGCGGGAGGGTCCTACGAGCAGTACTTC. Amino acid sequence: CASGLAGGSYEQYF.

The gene calls are TRBV4-2 and TRBJ1-1; D is unclear. Trimming shortened V by 1 base and J by 0 bases, and 21 bases separated the two germline ends. The CDR3 covers 19 residues. Germline-derived CDR1 and CDR2 are LGHNA and YNFKEQ. In DNA form, the CDR3 reads TGTGCCAGCAGCCAAGCCTTGCGGCAGACCCGCAACCTGAACACTGAAGCTTTCTTT. It encodes CASSQALRQTRNLNTEAFF.

In this sample, this clone turned up a few times. The chain employs TRBV6-5 and TRBJ2-2; D is possibly TRBD1 (5 bases). CDR1 MNHEY and CDR2 SVGAGI come from the germline V gene. The V end lost 6 bases, the J end lost 5 bases, and 16 bases lay between the germline ends. The CDR3 loop spans 15 amino acids. This CDR3 is CASSLTVTSTGELFF. The CDR3 bases are TGTGCCAGCAGCCTGACAGTAACCTCTACCGGGGAGCTGTTTTTT.

This chain joins TRBV29-1 and TRBJ1-5; tentatively, D is TRBD1 (6 bases). V shed 2 bases and J shed 8 bases, with 13 bases lying between them. Germline CDR1 is SQVTM and CDR2 is ANQGSEA. The CDR3 is 13 amino acids. The CDR3 here is CSVESGVGEPQHF. Here the CDR3 DNA reads TGCAGCGTTGAATCAGGGGTCGGAGAGCCCCAGCATTTT.

This clone appeared a few times. This chain connects TRBV4-3 to TRBJ2-7; maybe TRBD1 (6 bases). The CDR3 runs 18 residues. The V end was cut by 1 base, the J end by 0 bases, with 19 bases between. Looked up from germline, CDR1 is LGHNA and CDR2 is YSLEER. CDR3 in amino acids: CASSQGGGATGGSYEQYF. Written as DNA, the CDR3 is TGCGCCAGCAGCCAAGGAGGGGGTGCCACCGGAGGCTCCTACGAGCAGTACTTC.

This chain uses TRBV12-5 with TRBJ2-5, with D perhaps TRBD2 (6 bases). Germline values: CDR1 LGHNT, CDR2 FRNRAP. The CDR3 contains 13 residues. V was cut by 1 base and J by 5 bases, with 8 bases left in between. As DNA, the CDR3 is TGTGCTAGTGGTTTGGGGGAGGAGGAGACCCAGTACTTC. Amino acids: CASGLGEEETQYF.

V gene TRBV19 combines with J gene TRBJ1-5; D is possibly TRBD1 (5 bases). Germline values: CDR1 LNHDA, CDR2 SQIVND (reference sequence). V dropped 3 bases and J dropped 0 bases, with 9 bases sitting between them. CDR3 length: 15 amino acids. CDR3 bases: TGTGCCAGTAGTATTGGGGGGGTTAGCAATCAGCCCCAGCATTTT. As protein: CASSIGGVSNQPQHF.

The count of this clone is one. J is TRBJ2-7 and V is TRBV4-2; TRBD1 aligns across 8 bases. Germline V CDR1 and CDR2: LGHNA, YNFKEQ. Unmatched junction bases numbered 10, after V lost 3 bases and J lost 0 bases. The CDR3 extends over 17 amino acids. CDR3 nucleotides: TGTGCCAGCAGCCAGCTGAGTGGGGGACAGGCCTCCTACGAGCAGTACTTC. The encoded protein is CASSQLSGGQASYEQYF.

The rearrangement links TRBV10-3 to TRBJ2-5, with 12 bases aligning to TRBD2. There are 15 residues in the CDR3. Trimming at V came to 6 bases and at J to 5 bases, leaving 7 bases not matched to a gene. Germline CDR1 is ENHRY and CDR2 is SYGVKD. The CDR3 protein is CAIRTSGSPRETQYF. Here the CDR3 DNA reads TGTGCCATCAGGACTAGCGGGAGCCCCAGGGAGACCCAGTACTTC.

The V call is TRBV13, the J call TRBJ2-7, with TRBD2 matching over 7 bases. The CDR3 is made up of 14 amino acids. V lost 5 bases to trimming and J lost 0 bases; unmatched junction nucleotides: 4. Germline CDR1 PRHDT, CDR2 FYEKMQ (reference sequence). The CDR3 DNA is TGTGCCAGCAGCAGCCGGGACTACTCCTACGAGCAGTACTTC. Protein: CASSSRDYSYEQYF.

V usage is TRBV18 and J usage is TRBJ2-3, with 7 bases aligning to TRBD1. The germline gives CDR1 KGHSH, CDR2 LQKENI. The CDR3 sequence is 16 residues long. J was trimmed by 0 bases and V by 5 bases; bases with no gene match: 8. The CDR3 reads CASSSATGLSTDTQYF. The CDR3 nucleotides read TGTGCCAGCTCATCGGCGACAGGGCTAAGCACAGATACGCAGTATTTT.